This TCR beta chain is from a study of regulatory T cells in long-lasting Graves disease. Relying on iRepertoire HTBI primers and Arm-PCR of CDR3 regions, the team built TCR beta libraries. TCRdb used MiXCR to reprocess the multiplex PCR reads, holding one entry per CDR3 protein. This table holds about 450,000 distinct CDR3 sequences, 20% to 25% found once. The table lists this clonotype with many counts. Trimming took 4 bases from V and 5 from J, leaving 14 bases between them. CDR3 length equals 15 residues. Germline V CDR1 and CDR2: LGHDT, YNNKEL (reference sequence). Indicated time point: persistent/refractory GD, antithyroid drugs over 5 years with positive TRAb. The authors made the TCR library using RNA they extracted from PBMCs.

The receptor was isolated from a female donor with Graves disease. The source was peripheral blood mononuclear cells (PBMCs), collected when the disease was refractory, from a patient treated with antithyroid drugs. The chain carries TRBV3-1 and TRBJ1-4; D is unresolved. Here the CDR3 DNA reads TGTGCCAGCAGCCCAGGACGGAACCAGAATGAAAAACTGTTTTTT. This encodes CASSPGRNQNEKLFF.